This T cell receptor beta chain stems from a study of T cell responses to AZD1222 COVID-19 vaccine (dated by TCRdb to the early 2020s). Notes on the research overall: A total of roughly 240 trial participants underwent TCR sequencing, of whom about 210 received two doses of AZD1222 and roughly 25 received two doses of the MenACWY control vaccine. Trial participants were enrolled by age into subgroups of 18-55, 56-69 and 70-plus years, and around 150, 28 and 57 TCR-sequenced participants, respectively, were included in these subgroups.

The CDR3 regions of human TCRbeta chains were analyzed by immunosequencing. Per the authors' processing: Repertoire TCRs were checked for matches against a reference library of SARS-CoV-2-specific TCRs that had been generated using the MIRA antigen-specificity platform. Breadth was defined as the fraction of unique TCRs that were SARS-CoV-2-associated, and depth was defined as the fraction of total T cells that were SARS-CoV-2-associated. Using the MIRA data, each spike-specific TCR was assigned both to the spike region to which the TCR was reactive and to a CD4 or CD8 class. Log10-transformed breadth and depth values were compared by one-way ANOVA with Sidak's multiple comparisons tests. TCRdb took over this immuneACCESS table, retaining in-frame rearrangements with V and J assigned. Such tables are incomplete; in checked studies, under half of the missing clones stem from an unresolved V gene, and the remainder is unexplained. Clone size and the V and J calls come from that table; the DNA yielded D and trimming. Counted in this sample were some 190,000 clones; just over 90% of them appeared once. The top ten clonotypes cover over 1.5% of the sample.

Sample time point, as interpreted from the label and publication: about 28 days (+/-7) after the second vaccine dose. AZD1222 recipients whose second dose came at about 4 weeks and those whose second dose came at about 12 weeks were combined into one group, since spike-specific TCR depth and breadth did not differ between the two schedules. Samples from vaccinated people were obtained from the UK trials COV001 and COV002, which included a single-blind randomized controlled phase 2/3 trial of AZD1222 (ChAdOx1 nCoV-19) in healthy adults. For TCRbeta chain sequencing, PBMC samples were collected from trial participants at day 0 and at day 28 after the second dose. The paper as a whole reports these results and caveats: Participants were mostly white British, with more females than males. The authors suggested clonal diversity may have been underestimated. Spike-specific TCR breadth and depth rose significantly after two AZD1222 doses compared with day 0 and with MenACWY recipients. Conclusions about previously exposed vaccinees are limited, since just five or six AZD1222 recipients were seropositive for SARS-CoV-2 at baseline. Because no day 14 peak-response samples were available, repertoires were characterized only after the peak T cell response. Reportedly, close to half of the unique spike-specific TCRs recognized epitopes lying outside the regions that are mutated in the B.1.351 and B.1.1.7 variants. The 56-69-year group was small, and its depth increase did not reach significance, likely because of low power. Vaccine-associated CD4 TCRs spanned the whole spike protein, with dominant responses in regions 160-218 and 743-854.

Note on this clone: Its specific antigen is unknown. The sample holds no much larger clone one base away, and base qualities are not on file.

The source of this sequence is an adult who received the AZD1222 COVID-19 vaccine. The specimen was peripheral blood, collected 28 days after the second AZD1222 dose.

The sequence in DNA is TGTGCCTGGAGTGTCGGACTAGCGGGGAAAGAGACCCAGTACTTC. It specifies CAWSVGLAGKETQYF. The chain employs TRBV30 and TRBJ2-5; 12 bases in the junction line up with TRBD2. V and J are trimmed by 0 bases and 3 bases, and the gene matches miss 2 bases of the junction. The germline V gene (reference sequence) sets CDR1 to GTSNPN and CDR2 to SVGIG. The CDR3 holds 15 amino acids from the cysteine to the phenylalanine. Just CDR3 DNA is preserved here, 45 bases in frame from base 1.